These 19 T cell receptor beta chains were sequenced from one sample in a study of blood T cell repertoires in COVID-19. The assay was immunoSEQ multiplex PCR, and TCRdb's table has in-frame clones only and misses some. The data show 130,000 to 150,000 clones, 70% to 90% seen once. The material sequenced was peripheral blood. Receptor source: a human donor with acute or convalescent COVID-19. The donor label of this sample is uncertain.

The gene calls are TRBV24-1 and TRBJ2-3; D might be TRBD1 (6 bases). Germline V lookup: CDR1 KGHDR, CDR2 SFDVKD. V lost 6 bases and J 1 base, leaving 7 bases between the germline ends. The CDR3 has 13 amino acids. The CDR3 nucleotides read TGTGCCACCAGTAAGGGGGGCACAGATACGCAGTATTTT. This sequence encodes CATSKGGTDTQYF.

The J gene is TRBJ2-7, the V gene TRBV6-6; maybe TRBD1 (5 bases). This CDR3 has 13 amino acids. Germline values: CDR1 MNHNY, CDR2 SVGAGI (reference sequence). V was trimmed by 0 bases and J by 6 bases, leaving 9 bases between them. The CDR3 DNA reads TGTGCCAGCAGTTACTCTACAGGACCCGAGCAGTACGTC. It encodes CASSYSTGPEQYV.

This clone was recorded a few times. This CDR3 reads CASSLEGTASTYTF. The CDR3 nucleotides read TGTGCCAGCAGCTTGGAAGGGACAGCCTCCACCTACACCTTC. The chain has TRBV5-5 and TRBJ1-2; 7 bases line up with TRBD1. Per the germline V gene, CDR1 is SGHKS and CDR2 is YYEKEE (reference sequence). Trimming took 0 bases from V and 10 from J; bases not matched to a gene: 9. This CDR3 spans 14 amino acids.

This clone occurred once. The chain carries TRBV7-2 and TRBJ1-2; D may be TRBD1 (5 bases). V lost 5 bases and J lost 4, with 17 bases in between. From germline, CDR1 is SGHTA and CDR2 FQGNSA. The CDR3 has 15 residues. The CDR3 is CASSEGHHESYGYTF. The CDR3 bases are TGTGCCAGCAGCGAAGGACACCACGAGTCCTATGGCTACACCTTC. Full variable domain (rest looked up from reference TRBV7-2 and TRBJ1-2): GAGVSQSPSNKVTEKGKDVELRCDPISGHTALYWYRQSLGQGLEFLIYFQGNSAPDKSGLPSDRFSAERTGGSVSTLTIQRTQQEDSAVYLCASSEGHHESYGYTFGSGTRLTVV.

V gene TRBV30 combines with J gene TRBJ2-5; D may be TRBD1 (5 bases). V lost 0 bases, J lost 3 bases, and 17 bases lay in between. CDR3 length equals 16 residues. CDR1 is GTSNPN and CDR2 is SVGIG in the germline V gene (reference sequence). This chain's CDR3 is CAWSVYRQGHKETQYF. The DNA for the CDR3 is TGTGCCTGGAGTGTATACAGGCAGGGTCATAAAGAGACCCAGTACTTC.

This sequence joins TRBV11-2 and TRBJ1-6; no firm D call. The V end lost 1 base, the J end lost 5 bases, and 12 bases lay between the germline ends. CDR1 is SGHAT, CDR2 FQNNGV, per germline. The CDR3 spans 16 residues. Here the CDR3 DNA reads TGTGCCAGCAGCTTAGCCCCAGGCAACAATAATTCACCCCTCCACTTT. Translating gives CASSLAPGNNNSPLHF.

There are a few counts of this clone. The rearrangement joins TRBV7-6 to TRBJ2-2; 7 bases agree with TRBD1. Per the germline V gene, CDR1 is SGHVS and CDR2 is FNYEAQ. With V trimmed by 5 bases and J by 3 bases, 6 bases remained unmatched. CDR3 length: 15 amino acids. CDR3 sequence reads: CASSRDRVDTGELFF. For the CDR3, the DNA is TGTGCCAGCAGCAGAGACAGGGTCGACACCGGGGAGCTGTTTTTT.

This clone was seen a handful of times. The CDR3 bases are TGTGCCAGCAGAACCGGACATCAGATCGGGTCCATCGAGCAGTACTTC. It is translated as CASRTGHQIGSIEQYF. The chain has TRBV11-1 and TRBJ2-7; perhaps TRBD1 as D (5 bases). Trimming took 6 bases from V and 6 from J, leaving 24 bases between them. Germline values: CDR1 SGHAT, CDR2 FQDESV (reference sequence). The CDR3 runs to 16 residues.

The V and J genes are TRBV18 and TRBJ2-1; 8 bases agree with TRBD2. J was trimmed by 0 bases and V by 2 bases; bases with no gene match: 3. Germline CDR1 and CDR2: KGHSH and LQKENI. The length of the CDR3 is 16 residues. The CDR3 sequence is CASSPTGGLSYNEQFF. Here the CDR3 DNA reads TGTGCCAGCTCACCAACGGGGGGGCTCTCCTACAATGAGCAGTTCTTC.

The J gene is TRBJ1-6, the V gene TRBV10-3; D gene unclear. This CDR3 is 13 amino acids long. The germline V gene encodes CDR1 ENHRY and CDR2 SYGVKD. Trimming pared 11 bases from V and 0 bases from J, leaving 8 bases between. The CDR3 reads CAAGSSYNSPLHF. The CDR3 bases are TGTGCCGCGGGGAGCTCCTATAATTCACCCCTCCACTTT.

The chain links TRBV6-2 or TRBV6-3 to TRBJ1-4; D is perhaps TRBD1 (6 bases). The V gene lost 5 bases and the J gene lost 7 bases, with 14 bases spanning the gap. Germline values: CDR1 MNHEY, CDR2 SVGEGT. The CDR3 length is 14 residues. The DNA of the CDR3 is TGTGCCAGCAGTCCCCGGGGGGGCAGTGAAAAACTGTTTTTT. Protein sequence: CASSPRGGSEKLFF.

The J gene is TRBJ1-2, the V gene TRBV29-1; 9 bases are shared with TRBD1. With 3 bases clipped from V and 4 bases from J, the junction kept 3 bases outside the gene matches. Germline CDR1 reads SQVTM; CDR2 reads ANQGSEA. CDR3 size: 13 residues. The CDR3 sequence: CSVDYRGPYGYTF. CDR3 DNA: TGCAGCGTTGATTACAGGGGGCCCTATGGCTACACCTTC. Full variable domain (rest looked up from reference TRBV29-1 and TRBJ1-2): SAVISQKPSRDICQRGTSLTIQCQVDSQVTMMFWYRQQPGQSLTLIATANQGSEATYESGFVIDKFPISRPNLTFSTLTVSNMSPEDSSIYLCSVDYRGPYGYTFGSGTRLTVV.

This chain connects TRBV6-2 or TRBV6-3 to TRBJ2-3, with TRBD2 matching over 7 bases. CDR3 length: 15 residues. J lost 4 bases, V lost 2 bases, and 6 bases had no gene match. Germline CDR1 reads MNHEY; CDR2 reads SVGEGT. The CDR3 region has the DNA TGTGCCAGCAGTTACAGCGGGACTCTGGCAGATACGCAGTATTTT. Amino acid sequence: CASSYSGTLADTQYF.

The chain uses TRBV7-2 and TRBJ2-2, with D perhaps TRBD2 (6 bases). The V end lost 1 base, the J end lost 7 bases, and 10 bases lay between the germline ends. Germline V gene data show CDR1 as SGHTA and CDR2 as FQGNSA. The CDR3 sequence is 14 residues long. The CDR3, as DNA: TGTGCCAGCAGCTTAGTTGGGGGAGGCGGGGAGCTGTTTTTT. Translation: CASSLVGGGGELFF.

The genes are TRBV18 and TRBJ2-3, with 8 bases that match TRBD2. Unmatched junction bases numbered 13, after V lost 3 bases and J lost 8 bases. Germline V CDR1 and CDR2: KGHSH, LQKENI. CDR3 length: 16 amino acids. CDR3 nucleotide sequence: TGTGCCAGCTCACCCTCAACTAGCGGCCCCGGAGGTACGCAGTATTTT. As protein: CASSPSTSGPGGTQYF.

The CDR3 DNA sequence: TGTGCCACCAGTGACCCGGACAGGGCCTACGAGCAGTACTTC. Its protein is CATSDPDRAYEQYF. V and J are TRBV24-1 and TRBJ2-7; 8 bases line up with TRBD1. V lost 4 bases and J lost 2; bases outside the gene matches: 3. The CDR3 is 14 residues long. Germline V lookup: CDR1 KGHDR, CDR2 SFDVKD.

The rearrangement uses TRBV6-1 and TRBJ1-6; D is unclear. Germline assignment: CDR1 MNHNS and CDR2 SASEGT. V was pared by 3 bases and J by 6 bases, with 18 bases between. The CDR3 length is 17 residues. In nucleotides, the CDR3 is TGTGCCAGCAGTGACCCACCGACGTACGGGAGTAATTCACCCCTCCACTTT. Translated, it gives CASSDPPTYGSNSPLHF.

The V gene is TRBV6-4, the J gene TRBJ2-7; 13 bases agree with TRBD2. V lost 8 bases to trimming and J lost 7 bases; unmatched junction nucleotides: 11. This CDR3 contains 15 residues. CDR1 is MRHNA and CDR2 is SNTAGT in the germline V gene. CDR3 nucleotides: TGTGCCAGCGGGAGTGGTACTAGCGGGAGGGATGAGCAGTACGTC. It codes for CASGSGTSGRDEQYV.

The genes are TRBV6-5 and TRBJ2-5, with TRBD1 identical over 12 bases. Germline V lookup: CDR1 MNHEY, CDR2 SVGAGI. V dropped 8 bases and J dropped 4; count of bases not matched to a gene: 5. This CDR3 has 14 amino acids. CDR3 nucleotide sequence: TGTGCCAGCGGGGACAGGGGGCCCCCAGAGACCCAGTACTTC. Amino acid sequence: CASGDRGPPETQYF.